These 25 T cell receptor beta chains were all obtained from the same sample, sequenced in a study of graft-versus-host responses after intestinal transplantation. Only in-frame clones appear in the TCRdb table, and some are missing; sequencing was by immunoSEQ multiplex PCR. Counted here are around 6,400 clones, 20% to 30% occurring once; the ten biggest clones make up 4% to 5.5%. This material consisted of alloreactive CD4+ T cells from a mixed lymphocyte reaction culture, taken before intestinal transplant. Subset indicated: CFSE-low proliferating T cells sorted from approximately 6-day pre-transplant mixed lymphocyte reaction (GvH or HvG direction). All receptors derive from a human patient who received an intestinal transplant.

CDR3 coding DNA: TGTGCCAGCAGCAAAGCCGGCGAGACCCCCGCAAACTCTACGCAGTATTTT. It is translated as CASSKAGETPANSTQYF. The chain recombines TRBV21-1 with TRBJ2-3. TRBV21-1 is shown as a pseudogene. This CDR3 spans 17 amino acids.

This clone counts as large. The rearrangement joins TRBV2 to TRBJ1-2; D is unresolved. V lost 7 bases and J lost 4, with 13 bases in between. The germline gives CDR1 SNHLY, CDR2 FYNNEI. This CDR3 region has 13 residues. The CDR3, as DNA: TGTGCCAGCATTTGGGCTGAGGGCTATGGCTACACCTTC. This codes for CASIWAEGYGYTF.

The CDR3 DNA is TGTGCCAGCAGCTCCCCTCGCCGCTTCCATGGCTACACCTTC. Translated: CASSSPRRFHGYTF. The chain recombines TRBV11-1 with TRBJ1-2; D not resolved. Deletions cut 4 bases from V and 6 bases from J, with 15 bases between. The CDR3 contains 14 residues. Germline values: CDR1 SGHAT, CDR2 FQDESV (reference sequence).

The chain combines TRBV18 with TRBJ2-7; tentatively, D is TRBD1 (5 bases). CDR1 is KGHSH and CDR2 is LQKENI in the germline V gene. The CDR3 has 17 residues. The V and J ends lost 0 bases and 6 bases respectively, with 21 bases between them. The CDR3, as DNA: TGTGCCAGCTCACCACCGGGCAGGGCATCCCTCCTATTCGAGCAGTACTTC. Its translation is CASSPPGRASLLFEQYF. Full variable domain (missing parts from reference TRBV18 and TRBJ2-7): NAGVMQNPRHLVRRRGQEARLRCSPMKGHSHVYWYRQLPEEGLKFMVYLQKENIIDESGMPKERFSAEFPKEGPSILRIQQVVRGDSAAYFCASSPPGRASLLFEQYFGPGTRLTVT.

This clone was picked up a small number of times. The V and J genes are TRBV5-1 and TRBJ2-1, with TRBD2 matching 8 bases. CDR1 is SGHRS, CDR2 YFSETQ, per germline. The CDR3 loop spans 15 amino acids. Unmatched junction bases numbered 2, after V lost 0 bases and J lost 3 bases. CDR3 in amino acids: CASSLVAGLYNEQFF. DNA for the CDR3: TGCGCCAGCAGCTTGGTAGCGGGGCTCTACAATGAGCAGTTCTTC. Looking up the rest from reference TRBV5-1 and TRBJ2-1 gives the full variable domain: KAGVTQTPRYLIKTRGQQVTLSCSPISGHRSVSWYQQTPGQGLQFLFEYFSETQRNKGNFPGRFSGRQFSNSRSEMNVSTLELGDSALYLCASSLVAGLYNEQFFGPGTRLTVL.

This clone was seen a few times. A much larger clone differs by one base, so this may be a read error. The V gene is TRBV5-4, the J gene TRBJ2-7, with 8 bases matching TRBD1. CDR1 is SGHNT and CDR2 is YYREEE in the germline V gene (reference sequence). The trim removed 2 bases at V and 3 bases at J, leaving 4 bases unmatched. The CDR3 contains 14 residues. CDR3 bases: TGTGCCAGCAGCTTCGCAGGGGGCCGCTACGAGCAGTACTTC. Translated: CASSFAGGRYEQYF.

This clone was seen more than once but under ten times. The chain recombines TRBV5-1 with TRBJ2-3; TRBD2 matches 8 bases. CDR1 SGHRS and CDR2 YFSETQ come from the germline V gene. V shed 5 bases, J shed 0 bases, and the junction held 2 bases outside the gene matches. This CDR3 region has 14 residues. CDR3 amino acids: CASRTGGSTDTQYF. The CDR3 nucleotides read TGCGCCAGCAGGACGGGAGGGAGCACAGATACGCAGTATTTT.

The chain uses TRBV18 and TRBJ1-1, with 8 bases fitting TRBD1. The CDR3 has 14 residues. Germline-derived CDR1 and CDR2 are KGHSH and LQKENI. Trimming removed 4 bases from V and 3 bases from J; junction bases left unmatched: 4. The CDR3 bases are TGTGCCAGCTCACACGGACAGGGTGACACTGAAGCTTTCTTT. Its protein product is CASSHGQGDTEAFF. Supplemented by reference TRBV18 and TRBJ1-1, the full variable domain reads NAGVMQNPRHLVRRRGQEARLRCSPMKGHSHVYWYRQLPEEGLKFMVYLQKENIIDESGMPKERFSAEFPKEGPSILRIQQVVRGDSAAYFCASSHGQGDTEAFFGQGTRLTVV.

This clone was found a few times. V gene TRBV11-3 combines with J gene TRBJ2-7, with 7 positions matching TRBD2. The CDR3 contains 11 residues. Germline CDR1 is SGHNT and CDR2 is YENEEA. The junction had 4 bases not matched to a gene; V was cut back by 8 bases and J by 6 bases. The CDR3: CASRWGGEQYF. The CDR3 DNA follows: TGTGCCAGCCGGTGGGGGGGCGAGCAGTACTTC.

This clone was detected only once. The chain links TRBV7-8 to TRBJ1-5; 7 bases fit TRBD1. The V gene's germline CDR1 is SGHVS and CDR2 FQNEAQ. The V gene end was trimmed by 5 bases and the J gene end by 0 bases; junction bases not matched to a gene: 4. CDR3 length: 15 amino acids. The CDR3 DNA follows: TGTGCCAGCAGCAGAGGACAGGCTAGCAATCAGCCCCAGCATTTT. Its protein product is CASSRGQASNQPQHF.

By share, this clone ranks as medium-sized (0.01 to 0.1%). The rearrangement joins TRBV12-5 to TRBJ1-3, with D maybe TRBD1 (5 bases). CDR3 size: 14 residues. Trimming pared 6 bases from V and 2 bases from J, leaving 11 bases between. Germline loops: CDR1 LGHNT, CDR2 FRNRAP. The CDR3 DNA reads as TGTGCTAGTGGGAGGGGAGGGACTGGAAACACCATATATTTT. It specifies CASGRGGTGNTIYF.

The table lists this clone with a few counts. The CDR3 nucleotides read TGTGCCAGCAGTTTATCTTCAGGGAGTTTCTACGAGCAGTACTTC. Translating it yields CASSLSSGSFYEQYF. The chain couples TRBV28 to TRBJ2-7; the D call may be TRBD1 or TRBD2 (5 bases each). CDR3 size: 15 residues. Trimming shortened V by 1 base and J by 3 bases, and 13 bases separated the two germline ends. Germline-derived CDR1 and CDR2 are MDHEN and SYDVKM. The whole variable domain, filled in from reference TRBV28 and TRBJ2-7, reads DVKVTQSSRYLVKRTGEKVFLECVQDMDHENMFWYRQDPGLGLRLIYFSYDVKMKEKGDIPEGYSVSREKKERFSLILESASTNQTSMYLCASSLSSGSFYEQYFGPGTRLTVT.

The gene calls are TRBV6-5 and TRBJ2-7; 11 bases agree with TRBD2. J was trimmed by 2 bases and V by 0 bases; bases with no gene match: 0. The germline gives CDR1 MNHEY, CDR2 SVGAGI. The CDR3 extends over 15 amino acids. Here the CDR3 DNA reads TGTGCCAGCAGTTACTCGACTAGCGGGGCCTACGAGCAGTACTTC. The encoded protein is CASSYSTSGAYEQYF.

V gene TRBV28 combines with J gene TRBJ2-5; maybe TRBD1 (5 bases). Per the germline V gene, CDR1 is MDHEN and CDR2 is SYDVKM. Trimming cost V 6 bases and J 3 bases, with 11 bases left between them. The CDR3 spans 13 residues. The CDR3 DNA reads TGTGCCAGCAGAAGGACAAACGAAGAGACCCAGTACTTC. This encodes CASRRTNEETQYF. The variable domain in full, with the rest retrieved from reference TRBV28 and TRBJ2-5, is DVKVTQSSRYLVKRTGEKVFLECVQDMDHENMFWYRQDPGLGLRLIYFSYDVKMKEKGDIPEGYSVSREKKERFSLILESASTNQTSMYLCASRRTNEETQYFGPGTRLLVL.

This clone showed up just a few times. The chain uses TRBV6-9 and TRBJ2-5, with TRBD1 as a possible D gene (5 bases). The CDR3 runs to 12 residues. Trimming removed 3 bases at V and 13 bases at J, with 15 bases between. The germline CDR1 and CDR2 sequences are MNHGY and SVAAGI. CDR3 in amino acids: CASSYSDTGPYF. The CDR3 region has the DNA TGTGCCAGCAGTTACTCGGACACCGGCCCGTACTTC.

This clone was picked up a small number of times. The chain recombines TRBV19 with TRBJ2-1, with D unresolved. CDR3 length: 13 residues. Trimming removed 5 bases from V and 7 bases from J, with 12 bases in between. Looked up from germline, CDR1 is LNHDA and CDR2 is SQIVND (reference sequence). CDR3 residues: CASSPPSGNEQFF. The CDR3 bases are TGTGCCAGTAGTCCCCCGAGTGGGAATGAGCAGTTCTTC. The entire variable domain, with the rest obtained from reference TRBV19 and TRBJ2-1, is as follows: DGGITQSPKYLFRKEGQNVTLSCEQNLNHDAMYWYRQDPGQGLRLIYYSQIVNDFQKGDIAEGYSVSREKKESFPLTVTSAQKNPTAFYLCASSPPSGNEQFFGPGTRLTVL.

This chain links TRBV5-1 with TRBJ2-7, with TRBD2 matching 9 bases. J was trimmed by 0 bases and V by 3 bases; bases with no gene match: 10. CDR3 length equals 17 residues. Germline CDR1 and CDR2: SGHRS and YFSETQ. In DNA form, the CDR3 reads TGCGCCAGCAGCTACTTTTCAGCGGGAGGTAACTCCTACGAGCAGTACTTC. Encoded protein: CASSYFSAGGNSYEQYF.

The V and J genes are TRBV4-2 and TRBJ1-5; D is perhaps TRBD1 (6 bases). The CDR3 has 16 residues. V was pared by 5 bases and J by 0 bases, with 14 bases between. Per germline, CDR1 LGHNA and CDR2 YNFKEQ. The CDR3 sequence: CASSLGAGYSNQPQHF. CDR3 in DNA: TGTGCCAGCAGCTTGGGGGCAGGATATAGCAATCAGCCCCAGCATTTT.

This rearrangement joins TRBV6-9 to TRBJ1-2; 7 bases agree with TRBD1. Germline V lookup: CDR1 MNHGY, CDR2 SVAAGI. V shed 5 bases and J 4 bases; nucleotides not matched to a gene: 7. This CDR3 contains 14 residues. The CDR3 DNA reads TGTGCCAGCAGTCTTAACGACAGGGTCTATGGCTACACCTTC. Translating gives CASSLNDRVYGYTF.

By sample share, this clone is medium-sized. The CDR3 coding sequence is TGTGCCAGCAGCTGGGGACAGACTAACTATGGCTACACCTTC. Protein: CASSWGQTNYGYTF. This chain links TRBV7-9 with TRBJ1-2; 7 bases line up with TRBD1. J was trimmed by 0 bases and V by 4 bases; bases with no gene match: 2. This CDR3 region has 14 residues. Germline V lookup: CDR1 SEHNR, CDR2 FQNEAQ (reference sequence).

This chain joins TRBV5-6 and TRBJ1-2; D is unclear. The germline V gene has CDR1 SGHDT and CDR2 YYEEEE. The CDR3 covers 17 residues. V was trimmed by 4 bases and J by 0 bases, leaving 19 bases between them. The CDR3 region has the DNA TGTGCCAGCAGCGCCAAACTTATATATAATACTAACTATGGCTACACCTTC. This gives the protein CASSAKLIYNTNYGYTF. Full variable domain (remainder filled in from reference TRBV5-6 and TRBJ1-2): DAGVTQSPTHLIKTRGQQVTLRCSPKSGHDTVSWYQQALGQGPQFIFQYYEEEERQRGNFPDRFSGHQFPNYSSELNVNALLLGDSALYLCASSAKLIYNTNYGYTFGSGTRLTVV.

The chain couples TRBV28 to TRBJ2-7; TRBD1 is a possible D gene (6 bases). The germline gives CDR1 MDHEN, CDR2 SYDVKM. V was cut by 3 bases and J by 9 bases, with 24 bases left in between. The CDR3 extends over 16 amino acids. CDR3 in DNA: TGTGCCAGCAGTTTGGAACGCACAGGGTATTACTTGGTGCAGTACTTC. Translated: CASSLERTGYYLVQYF. The variable domain in full, with the rest retrieved from reference TRBV28 and TRBJ2-7, is DVKVTQSSRYLVKRTGEKVFLECVQDMDHENMFWYRQDPGLGLRLIYFSYDVKMKEKGDIPEGYSVSREKKERFSLILESASTNQTSMYLCASSLERTGYYLVQYFGPGTRLTVT.

By sample share, this clone is medium-sized. V usage is TRBV10-3 and J usage is TRBJ1-2; no reliable D call. Trimming removed 7 bases from V and 4 bases from J, with 13 bases in between. Germline-derived CDR1 and CDR2 are ENHRY and SYGVKD. The CDR3 is 13 residues long. DNA for the CDR3: TGTGCCATCAATCCCGGGATTACCTATGGCTACACCTTC. Its protein product is CAINPGITYGYTF.

This clone was seen a handful of times. This chain uses TRBV5-1 with TRBJ2-1, with D tentatively TRBD1 (6 bases). V was pared by 0 bases and J by 10 bases, with 11 bases between. CDR3 size: 13 residues. CDR1 and CDR2 from the germline V gene are SGHRS and YFSETQ. CDR3 loop: CASSLGPGAEQFF. The CDR3 coding sequence is TGCGCCAGCAGCTTGGGTCCAGGGGCGGAGCAGTTCTTC.

This clone qualifies as medium-sized. The chain links TRBV28 to TRBJ2-7, with D uncertain. From germline, CDR1 is MDHEN and CDR2 SYDVKM. V shed 5 bases and J shed 3 bases, with 17 bases lying between them. The CDR3 sequence is 15 residues long. The CDR3: CASSPGGPPSYEQYF. In DNA form, the CDR3 reads TGTGCCAGCAGTCCCGGCGGCCCTCCAAGCTACGAGCAGTACTTC.